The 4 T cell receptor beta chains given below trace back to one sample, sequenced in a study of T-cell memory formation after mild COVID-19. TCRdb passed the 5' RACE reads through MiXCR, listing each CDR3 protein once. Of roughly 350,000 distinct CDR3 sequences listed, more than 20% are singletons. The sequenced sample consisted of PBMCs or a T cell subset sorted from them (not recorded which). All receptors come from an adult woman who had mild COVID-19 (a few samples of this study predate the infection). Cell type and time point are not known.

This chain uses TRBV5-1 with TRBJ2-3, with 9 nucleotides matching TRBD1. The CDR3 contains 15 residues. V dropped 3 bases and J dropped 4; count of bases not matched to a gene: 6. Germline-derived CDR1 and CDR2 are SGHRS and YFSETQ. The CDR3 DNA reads TGCGCCAGCAGCTCCCAAACAGGGGGCGCAGATACGCAGTATTTT. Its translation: CASSSQTGGADTQYF.

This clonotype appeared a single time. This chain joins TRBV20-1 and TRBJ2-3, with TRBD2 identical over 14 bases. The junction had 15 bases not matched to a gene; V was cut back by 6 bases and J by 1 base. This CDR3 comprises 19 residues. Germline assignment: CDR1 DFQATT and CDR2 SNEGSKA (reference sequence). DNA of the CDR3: TGCAGTGCCGAGGGGACTAGCGGGAGTGAATGGTTGGGCACAGATACGCAGTATTTT. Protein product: CSAEGTSGSEWLGTDTQYF.

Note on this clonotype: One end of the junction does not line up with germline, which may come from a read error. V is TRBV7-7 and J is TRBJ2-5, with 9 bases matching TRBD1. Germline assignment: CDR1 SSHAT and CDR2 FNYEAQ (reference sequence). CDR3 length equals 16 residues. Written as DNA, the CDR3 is TGTGCTAGCAGCTTAATACAGGGGGCTACATTAGAGACCCAGTACTTC. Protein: CASSLIQGATLETQYF.

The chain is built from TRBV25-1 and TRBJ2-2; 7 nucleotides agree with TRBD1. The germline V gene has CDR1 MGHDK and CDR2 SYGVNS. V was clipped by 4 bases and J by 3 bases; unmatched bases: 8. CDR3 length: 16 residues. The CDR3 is CASSVQTGLDTGELFF. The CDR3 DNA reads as TGTGCCAGCAGTGTTCAGACAGGGCTGGACACCGGGGAGCTGTTTTTT. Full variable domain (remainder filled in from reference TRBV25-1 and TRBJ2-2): EADIYQTPRYLVIGTGKKITLECSQTMGHDKMYWYQQDPGMELHLIHYSYGVNSTEKGDLSSESTVSRIRTEHFPLTLESARPSHTSQYLCASSVQTGLDTGELFFGEGSRLTVL.